These T cell receptor beta chains were read from a single sample in a study of T cells after yellow fever vaccination. TCRdb analysed the 5' RACE reads with MiXCR anew, one entry per CDR3 protein. In the table there are about 260,000 distinct CDR3 sequences, under 15% of which are singletons. The sample in question was CD4+ T cells sorted from PBMCs, obtained 45 days after the yellow fever booster vaccination. The origin of the receptors is a young man who received the YFV17D yellow fever vaccine. The CDR3 runs from the conserved cysteine through the conserved F or W. A D gene is named only where the DNA matches it firmly. Size is stated for part of the rows, as once, few or many counts, or as a class when the clone is expanded.

>TRBJ1-4|.|.|14|TRBV18
TGTGCCAGCTCACCGGGTGCAACTAATGAAAAACTGTTTTTT
CASSPGATNEKLFF
>TRBJ2-1|.|few|13|TRBV12-5
TGTGCTAGTGGACGAGAGAGCCTAACGGGGGACTTCTTC
CASGRESLTGDFF
>TRBJ2-1|.|.|14|TRBV5-5
TGTGCCAGCAGCACCCGAGATACTTACAATGAGCAGTTCTTC
CASSTRDTYNEQFF
>TRBJ2-3|.|many|14|TRBV5-1
TGCGCCAGCAGCTTGGGACAGACCACAGATACGCAGTATTTT
CASSLGQTTDTQYF
>TRBJ2-1|.|few|14|TRBV15
TGTGCCACCAGCAGACCAGGATCGAAGGATGAGCAGTTCTTC
CATSRPGSKDEQFF
>TRBJ2-7|.|.|12|TRBV7-8
TGTGCCAGCAGCCGCCCAGCCTACGAGCAGTACTTC
CASSRPAYEQYF
>TRBJ2-1|TRBD2|few|15|TRBV20-1
TGCAGTGCTGGCGACGGGACTAGAGCCTACAATGAGCAGTTCTTC
CSAGDGTRAYNEQFF
>TRBJ2-1|.|few|15|TRBV11-3
TGTGCCAGCAGCTTGTCTCGCGGATCCTACAATGAGCAGTTCTTC
CASSLSRGSYNEQFF
>TRBJ2-3|.|few|13|TRBV20-1
TGCAGTGCTAGACGGGGCAACACAGATACGCAGTATTTT
CSARRGNTDTQYF
>TRBJ2-5|.|.|13|TRBV10-3
TGTGCCATCAGTCCAGACAGGCAAGAGACCCAGTACTTC
CAISPDRQETQYF
>TRBJ2-2|.|.|18|TRBV6-5
TGTGCCAACAGTTACCCTCTTGGTGCCAAGATTAACACCGGGGAGCTGTTTTTT
CANSYPLGAKINTGELFF
>TRBJ2-5|.|few|15|TRBV7-9
TGTGCCAGCAGCTTTCCCCTCGTGGGACAAGAGACCCAGTACTTC
CASSFPLVGQETQYF
>TRBJ2-5|TRBD1|.|15|TRBV5-1
TGCGCCAGCAGCACCACAGGGGATGTCCAAGAGACCCAGTACTTC
CASSTTGDVQETQYF
>TRBJ2-3|TRBD2|.|18|TRBV10-3
TGTGCCATCAGTGAGTCTACAAGACTAGCGGGTAGCACAGATACGCAGTATTTT
CAISESTRLAGSTDTQYF
>TRBJ2-1|.|.|13|TRBV18
TGTGCCAGCTCACCGGTGGGGCTTGCTGAGCAGTTCTTC
CASSPVGLAEQFF
>TRBJ2-5|.|.|16|TRBV5-1
TGCGCCAGCAGCCTCCCTGGGGCTACCCTCGAGGAGACCCAGTACTTC
CASSLPGATLEETQYF
>TRBJ2-1|.|many|15|TRBV6-1
TGTGCCAGCAGTAATTTTTTCGTGAAGCGCAATGAGCAGTTCTTC
CASSNFFVKRNEQFF
>TRBJ2-7|TRBD2|many|15|TRBV7-2
TGTGCCAGCAGCTCCCGTAGCGGGGGTAGCTACGAGCAGTACTTC
CASSSRSGGSYEQYF
>TRBJ2-1|TRBD2|few|15|TRBV20-1
TGCAGTGCTAGAGCCGGCCTAGCGGGAGGCGGTGAGCAGTTCTTC
CSARAGLAGGGEQFF
>TRBJ2-1|.|few|15|TRBV15
TGTGCCACCAGCAGAGATAGGATCCACCCGGGAGAGCAGTTCTTC
CATSRDRIHPGEQFF
>TRBJ1-1|.|few|14|TRBV18
TGTGCCAGCTCACCAGAGACCCGGGAAACTGAAGCTTTCTTT
CASSPETRETEAFF
>TRBJ2-7|.|few|15|TRBV4-3
TGCGCCAGCAGCCAAGACCCAGGGAGCTCCTACGAGCAGTACTTC
CASSQDPGSSYEQYF
>TRBJ1-2|TRBD1|few|14|TRBV7-9
TGTGCCACCGCGGAACAGGGGGCGCGTTATGGCTACACCTTC
CATAEQGARYGYTF
>TRBJ1-2|.|many|13|TRBV4-2
TGTGCCAGCAGCCAACCGGGGCTTCGGGGCTACACCTTC
CASSQPGLRGYTF
>TRBJ2-7|.|few|16|TRBV14
TGTGCCAGCAGCCCCGCGGGGACGCGGAGCTACTACGAGCAGTACTTC
CASSPAGTRSYYEQYF
>TRBJ1-1|.|few|15|TRBV18
TGTGCCAGCTCACAACTGACAGCGCCGGGGCCTGAAGCTTTCTTT
CASSQLTAPGPEAFF
>TRBJ2-5|.|few|14|TRBV15
TGTGCCACCAGCAGAGATCCAATTGTAGAGACCCAGTACTTC
CATSRDPIVETQYF
>TRBJ2-3|TRBD1|many|14|TRBV20-1
TGCAGTGCTAGTAGACAGGGGGGCACAGATACGCAGTATTTT
CSASRQGGTDTQYF
>TRBJ2-7|TRBD2|.|15|TRBV10-3
TGTGCCATCAGTGACTTGGCGGGAGCGGTTGACGAGCAGTACTTC
CAISDLAGAVDEQYF
>TRBJ2-7|TRBD2|.|16|TRBV5-1
TGCGCCAGCAGCTTGGCTAGCGGGACTCCAGTCTACGAGCAGTACTTC
CASSLASGTPVYEQYF
>TRBJ2-3|TRBD1|.|16|TRBV5-1
TGCGCCAGCAGCTTGGGAGGAAACAGGGGATTAGATACGCAGTATTTT
CASSLGGNRGLDTQYF
>TRBJ2-7|TRBD1|.|17|TRBV5-1
TGCGCCAGCAGCAAGGGGGCTATGAACATTGGAACCTACGAGCAGTACTTC
CASSKGAMNIGTYEQYF
>TRBJ2-1|TRBD2|few|16|TRBV10-3
TGTGCCATCAGTGAGTCGGCGGGAGGGGGTATGGATGAGCAGTTCTTC
CAISESAGGGMDEQFF
>TRBJ2-5|TRBD1|few|12|TRBV6-5
TGTGCCAGCAGGACAGGGGTTGGGACCCAGTACTTC
CASRTGVGTQYF
>TRBJ2-1|TRBD2|many|13|TRBV20-1
TGCAGTGCTTTGACTAGCGGGAAAAATGAGCAGTTCTTC
CSALTSGKNEQFF
>TRBJ2-3|.|.|18|TRBV7-6
TGTGCCAGCAGCTTAGAGGTGCGCAGGGGCCGAAGAACAGATACGCAGTATTTT
CASSLEVRRGRRTDTQYF
>TRBJ2-1|TRBD2|.|15|TRBV7-2
TGTGCCAGCAGCCTTAGCGGGAGTGGATACAATGAGCAGTTCTTC
CASSLSGSGYNEQFF
>TRBJ2-1|.|few|11|TRBV5-1
TGCGCCAGCAGCTTGGATTCGGGGCAGTTCTTC
CASSLDSGQFF
>TRBJ2-5|.|few|12|TRBV6-1
TGTGCCACGCAGGCAGGGGCAAAGACCCAGTACTTC
CATQAGAKTQYF
>TRBJ1-2|TRBD1|.|13|TRBV5-6
TGTGCCAGCAGCCAGGGACAGGCCTATGGCTACACCTTC
CASSQGQAYGYTF
>TRBJ1-6|TRBD1|few|14|TRBV15
TGTGCCACCAGGAACCGGGACAGTCCTTCACCCCTCCACTTT
CATRNRDSPSPLHF
>TRBJ1-5|.|.|13|TRBV20-1
TGCAGTGCTACAGGGTCCCCTAATCAGCCCCAGCATTTT
CSATGSPNQPQHF
>TRBJ2-5|.|few|14|TRBV9
TGTGCCAGCAGCCCCGACAGTTGGATGCAGACCCAGTACTTC
CASSPDSWMQTQYF
>TRBJ1-2|.|.|13|TRBV7-9
TGTGCCAGCAGCTTTACAGGAAACTATGGCTACACCTTC
CASSFTGNYGYTF